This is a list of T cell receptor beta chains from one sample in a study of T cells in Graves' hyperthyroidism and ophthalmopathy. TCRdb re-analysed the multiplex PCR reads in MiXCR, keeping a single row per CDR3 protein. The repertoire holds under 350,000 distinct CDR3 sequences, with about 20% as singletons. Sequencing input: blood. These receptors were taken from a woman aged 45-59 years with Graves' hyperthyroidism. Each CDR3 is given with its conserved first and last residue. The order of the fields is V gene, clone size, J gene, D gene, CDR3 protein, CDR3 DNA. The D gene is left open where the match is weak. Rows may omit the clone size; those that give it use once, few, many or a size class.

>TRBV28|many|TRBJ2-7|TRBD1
CASSLGQDLYEQYF
TGTGCCAGCAGCCTCGGACAGGATCTCTACGAGCAGTACTTC
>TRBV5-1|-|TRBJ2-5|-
CASSSGHLQETQYF
TGCGCCAGCAGCTCCGGACACCTACAAGAGACCCAGTACTTC
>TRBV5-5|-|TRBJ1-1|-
CASSFPSTGLSEAFF
TGTGCCAGCAGCTTTCCTTCGACAGGACTTTCTGAAGCTTTCTTT
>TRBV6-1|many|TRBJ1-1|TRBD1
CASSRTGGAGTEAFF
TGTGCCAGCAGTCGGACAGGGGGCGCGGGCACTGAAGCTTTCTTT
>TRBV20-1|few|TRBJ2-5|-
CSASPTEQETQYF
TGCAGTGCTAGCCCGACAGAGCAAGAGACCCAGTACTTC
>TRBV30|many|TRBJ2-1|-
CAWTAQNIRGEQFF
TGTGCCTGGACGGCCCAGAACATCCGGGGGGAGCAGTTCTTC
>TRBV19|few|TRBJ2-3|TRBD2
CASSIRRRGADTDTQYF
TGTGCCAGTAGTATACGTCGGCGGGGGGCCGACACAGATACGCAGTATTTT
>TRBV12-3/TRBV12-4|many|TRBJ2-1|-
CASSPNLVYNEQFF
TGTGCCAGCAGTCCTAACCTCGTCTACAATGAGCAGTTCTTC
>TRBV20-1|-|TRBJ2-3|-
CSARRGGAADTQYF
TGCAGTGCCAGAAGGGGGGGGGCCGCAGATACGCAGTATTTT
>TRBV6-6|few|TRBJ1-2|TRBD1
CASSYSVGRGYGYTF
TGTGCCAGCAGTTACTCAGTTGGCAGGGGGTACGGCTACACCTTC
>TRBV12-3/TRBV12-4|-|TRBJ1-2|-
CASSLSPANYGYTF
TGTGCCAGCAGTTTATCCCCAGCTAACTATGGCTACACCTTC
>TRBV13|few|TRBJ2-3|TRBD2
CASSTGTTSTDTQYF
TGTGCCAGCAGCACCGGGACTACGTCTACAGATACGCAGTATTTT
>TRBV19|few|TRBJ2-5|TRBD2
CASSITPGGTETQYF
TGTGCCAGTAGTATAACCCCGGGAGGGACCGAGACCCAGTACTTC
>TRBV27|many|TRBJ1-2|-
CASGQVANYGYTF
TGTGCCAGTGGACAAGTCGCGAACTATGGCTACACCTTC
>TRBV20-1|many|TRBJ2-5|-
CSARSDANQETQYF
TGCAGTGCTAGATCGGATGCGAACCAAGAGACCCAGTACTTC
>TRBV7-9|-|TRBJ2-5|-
CASSYPGAGETQYF
TGTGCCAGCAGCTATCCGGGGGCGGGAGAGACCCAGTACTTC
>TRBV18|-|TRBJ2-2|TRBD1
CASSPQRGHTGELFF
TGTGCCAGCTCACCACAAAGGGGGCATACCGGGGAGCTGTTTTTT
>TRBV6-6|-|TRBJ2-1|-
CASSYAEAYNEQFF
TGTGCCAGCAGTTACGCGGAGGCCTACAATGAGCAGTTCTTC
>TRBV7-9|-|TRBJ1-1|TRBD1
CASSLKGAQNTEAFF
TGTGCCAGCAGCTTAAAGGGGGCGCAAAACACTGAAGCTTTCTTT
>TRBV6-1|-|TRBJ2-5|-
CASSGGRAQETQYF
TGTGCCAGCAGTGGGGGCAGGGCCCAAGAGACCCAGTACTTC
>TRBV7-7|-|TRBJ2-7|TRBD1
CASSPRQGSEQYF
TGTGCTAGCAGCCCCAGACAGGGTTCCGAGCAGTACTTC
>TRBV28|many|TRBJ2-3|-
CASSNSASTDTQYF
TGTGCCAGCAGTAATAGCGCTAGCACAGATACGCAGTATTTT
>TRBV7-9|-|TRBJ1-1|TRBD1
CASSFLTGEAFF
TGTGCCAGCAGCTTTCTGACAGGGGAAGCTTTCTTT
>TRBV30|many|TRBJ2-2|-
CAWGDITGELFF
TGTGCCTGGGGGGACATTACCGGGGAGCTGTTTTTT
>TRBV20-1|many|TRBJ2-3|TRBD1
CSAIPGGNTDTQYF
TGCAGTGCTATTCCAGGGGGCAACACAGATACGCAGTATTTT
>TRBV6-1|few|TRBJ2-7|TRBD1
CASSGGQVGFYEQYF
TGTGCCAGCAGTGGGGGACAGGTCGGATTCTACGAGCAATACTTC
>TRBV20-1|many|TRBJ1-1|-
CSARSGGRNTEAFF
TGCAGTGCTAGATCTGGGGGGCGGAACACTGAAGCTTTCTTT
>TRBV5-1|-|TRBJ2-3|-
CASSLTSLVGDTQYF
TGCGCCAGCAGCTTGACGTCTCTGGTCGGAGATACGCAGTATTTT
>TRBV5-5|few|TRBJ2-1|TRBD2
CASSSAGGRIDEQFF
TGTGCCAGCAGCTCCGCGGGGGGGCGAATCGATGAGCAGTTCTTC
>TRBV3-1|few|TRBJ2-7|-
CASSQDSFYEQYF
TGTGCCAGCAGCCAAGACAGTTTCTACGAGCAGTACTTC
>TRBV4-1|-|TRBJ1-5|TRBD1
CASSQEIPAGTGYQPQHF
TGCGCCAGCAGCCAGGAAATCCCGGCCGGGACAGGGTATCAGCCCCAGCATTTT
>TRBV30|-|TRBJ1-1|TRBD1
CAWSQGAEAFF
TGTGCCTGGAGTCAGGGGGCAGAGGCTTTCTTT
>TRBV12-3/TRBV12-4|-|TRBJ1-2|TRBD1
CASSPRQGTLNYGYTF
TGTGCCAGCAGTCCGCGACAGGGAACCTTAAACTATGGCTACACCTTC
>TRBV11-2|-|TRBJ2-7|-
CASSLAQIREQYF
TGTGCCAGCAGCTTGGCCCAGATAAGGGAGCAGTACTTC
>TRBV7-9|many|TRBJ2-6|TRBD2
CASSSRGAGANVLTF
TGTGCCAGCAGCTCGCGGGGGGCTGGGGCCAACGTCCTGACTTTC
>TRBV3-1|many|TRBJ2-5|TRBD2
CASSQDLAQLAGQETQYF
TGTGCCAGCAGCCAAGACCTGGCGCAACTAGCGGGGCAAGAGACCCAGTACTTC
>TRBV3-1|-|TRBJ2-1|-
CASSQEGGGIYNEQFF
TGTGCCAGCAGCCAAGAAGGTGGGGGGATCTACAATGAGCAGTTCTTC
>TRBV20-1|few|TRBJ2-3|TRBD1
CSAPPPGQGTTDTQYF
TGCAGTGCCCCCCCACCGGGACAGGGAACCACAGATACGCAGTATTTT
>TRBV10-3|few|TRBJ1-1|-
CAIREDRMNTEAFF
TGTGCCATCAGGGAGGACAGAATGAACACTGAAGCTTTCTTT
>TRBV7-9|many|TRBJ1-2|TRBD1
CASSLTGTGNGYTF
TGTGCCAGCAGCTTGACCGGGACAGGGAATGGCTACACCTTC
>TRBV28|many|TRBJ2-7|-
CASSPSGDPYEQYF
TGTGCCAGCAGCCCATCGGGGGACCCCTACGAGCAGTACTTC
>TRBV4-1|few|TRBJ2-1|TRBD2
CASSHRGTSSLHEQFF
TGCGCCAGCAGCCACAGGGGGACTAGCAGTCTCCATGAGCAGTTCTTC
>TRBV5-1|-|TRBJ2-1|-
CASSTLNPLGNEQFF
TGCGCCAGCAGCACCCTCAACCCCCTGGGGAATGAGCAGTTCTTC